This is a list of T cell receptor beta chains from one sample in a study of T-cell memory formation after mild COVID-19. TCRdb fed the 5' RACE reads into MiXCR, producing one record per CDR3 protein. The top ten hold 2% to 2.5% of the sample, which has fewer than 150,000 distinct CDR3 sequences, approximately 6.2% seen once. Sequencing was done on a sample of PBMCs or a T cell subset sorted from them (not recorded which). The receptors were sampled from an adult woman who had mild COVID-19 (a few samples of this study predate the infection). Cell type and time point are not known. Each CDR3 is given with its conserved first and last residue.

j_call v_call cdr3_aa
TRBJ1-5 TRBV7-2 CASSERDRGFNQPQHF
TRBJ1-1 TRBV29-1 CSVEGRLMNTEAFF
TRBJ2-2 TRBV5-1 CASSPGPIGSANTGELFF
TRBJ2-2 TRBV27 CASSLLGPNTGELFF
TRBJ2-1 TRBV9 CASSARLAGGNNEQFF
TRBJ1-5 TRBV18 CASSPSRDRGLVDQPQHF
TRBJ1-2 TRBV6-2/TRBV6-3 CASGQGYGYTF
TRBJ2-6 TRBV24-1 CATSELHAGANVLTF
TRBJ1-4 TRBV18 CASSENLDLDEKLFF
TRBJ1-1 TRBV6-5 CASSYRRGMGIYSNTEAFF
TRBJ2-3 TRBV4-2 CASSQDRDYTDTQYF
TRBJ2-1 TRBV3-1 CASSQEFLVVDYNEQFF
TRBJ1-1 TRBV29-1 CSVERRTGNTEAFF
TRBJ2-3 TRBV9 CASSVVQGTFTDTQYF
TRBJ1-6 TRBV4-2 CASSHESNAGANSPLHF
TRBJ2-4 TRBV30 CAWSNKERLAKNIQYF
TRBJ2-5 TRBV12-3/TRBV12-4 CASSFAGGYQETQYF
TRBJ1-2 TRBV5-1 CASSKGQGNNYGYTF
TRBJ2-1 TRBV12-3/TRBV12-4 CASRASGALSYNEQFF
TRBJ2-7 TRBV6-2/TRBV6-3 CASSYGGLAGYSGEQYF
TRBJ1-1 TRBV15 CATSRVRGSESSEAFF
TRBJ2-5 TRBV5-1 CASSLPYQETQYF
TRBJ2-2 TRBV4-2 CASSQGGGLADELFF
TRBJ1-5 TRBV7-2 CASSLSWTQPQHF
TRBJ2-1 TRBV29-1 CSEAGTGSSYNEQFF
TRBJ2-2 TRBV11-2 CASSHQGGPNRSTGELFF
TRBJ2-5 TRBV5-1 CASSRSGGQETQYF
TRBJ1-6 TRBV12-3/TRBV12-4 CASSLGTVWGSPLHF
TRBJ2-7 TRBV4-1 CASSQEKRSGNYEQYF
TRBJ2-7 TRBV6-6 CASSQGQGVYEQYF
TRBJ2-5 TRBV7-7 CASSFGGAPGETQYF
TRBJ2-2 TRBV12-3/TRBV12-4 CASSSSGANTGELFF
TRBJ1-2 TRBV3-1 CASSPLVGYGYTF
TRBJ2-2 TRBV30 CAWRQGNTGELFF
TRBJ2-3 TRBV9 CASSVADGLEDTQYF
TRBJ1-3 TRBV11-3 CASSLGQGPGNTIYF
TRBJ2-7 TRBV6-2/TRBV6-3 CATRAGSYEQYF
TRBJ2-2 TRBV12-3/TRBV12-4 CASSPWDRSNTGELFF
TRBJ2-1 TRBV6-2/TRBV6-3 CASRSPPTYLRYNEQFF
TRBJ2-7 TRBV12-3/TRBV12-4 CASSFPGGRHEQYF
TRBJ1-4 TRBV7-2 CASSLGGPVSVEKLFF
TRBJ2-3 TRBV20-1 CSARDQPGSGDTQYF